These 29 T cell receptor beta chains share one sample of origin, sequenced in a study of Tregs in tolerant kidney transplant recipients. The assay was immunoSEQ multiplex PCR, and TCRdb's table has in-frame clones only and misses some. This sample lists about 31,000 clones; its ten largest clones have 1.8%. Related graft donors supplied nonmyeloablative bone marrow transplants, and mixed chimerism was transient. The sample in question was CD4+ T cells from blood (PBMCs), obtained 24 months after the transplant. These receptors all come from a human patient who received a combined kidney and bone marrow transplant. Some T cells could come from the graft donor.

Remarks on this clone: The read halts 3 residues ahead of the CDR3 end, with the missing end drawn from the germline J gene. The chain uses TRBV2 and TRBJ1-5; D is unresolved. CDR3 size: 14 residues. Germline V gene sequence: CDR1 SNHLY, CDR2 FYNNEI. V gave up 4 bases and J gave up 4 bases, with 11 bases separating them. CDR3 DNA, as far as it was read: TGTGCCAGCAGTGGAGTCCTCGGGAATCAGCCC. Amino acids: CASSGVLGNQP. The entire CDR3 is CASSGVLGNQPQHF. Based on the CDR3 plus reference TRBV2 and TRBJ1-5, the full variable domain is EPEVTQTPSHQVTQMGQEVILRCVPISNHLYFYWYRQILGQKVEFLVSFYNNEISEKSEIFDDQFSVERPDGSNFTLKIRSTKLEDSAMYFCASSGVLGNQPQHFGDGTRLSIL.

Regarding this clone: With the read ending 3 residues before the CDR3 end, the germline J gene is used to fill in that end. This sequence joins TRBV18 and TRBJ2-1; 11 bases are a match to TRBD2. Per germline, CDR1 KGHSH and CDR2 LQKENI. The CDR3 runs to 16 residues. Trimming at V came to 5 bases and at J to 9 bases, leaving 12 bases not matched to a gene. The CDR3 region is CASSEGLAEKRSEQFF. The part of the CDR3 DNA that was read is TGTGCCAGCTCAGAGGGACTAGCGGAAAAGAGGAGTGAG.

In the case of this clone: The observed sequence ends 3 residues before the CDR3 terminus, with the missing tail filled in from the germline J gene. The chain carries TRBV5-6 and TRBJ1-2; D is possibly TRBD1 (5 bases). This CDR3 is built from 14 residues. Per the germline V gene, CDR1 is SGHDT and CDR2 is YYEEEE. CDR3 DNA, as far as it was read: TGTGCCAGCAGCTATTTTACGGGGGGTAGTACC. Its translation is CASSYFTGGST. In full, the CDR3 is CASSYFTGGSTYTF. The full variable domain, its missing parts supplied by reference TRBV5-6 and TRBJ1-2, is DAGVTQSPTHLIKTRGQQVTLRCSPKSGHDTVSWYQQALGQGPQFIFQYYEEEERQRGNFPDRFSGHQFPNYSSELNVNALLLGDSALYLCASSYFTGGSTYTFGSGTRLTVV.

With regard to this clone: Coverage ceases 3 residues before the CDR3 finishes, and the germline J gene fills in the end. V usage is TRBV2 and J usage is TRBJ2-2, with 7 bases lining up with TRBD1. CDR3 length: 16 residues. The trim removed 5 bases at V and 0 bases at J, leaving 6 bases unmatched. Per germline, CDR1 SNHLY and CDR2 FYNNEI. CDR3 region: CASSMRGPTNTGELFF. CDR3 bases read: TGTGCCAGCAGTATGAGGGGGCCGACGAACACCGGGGAG.

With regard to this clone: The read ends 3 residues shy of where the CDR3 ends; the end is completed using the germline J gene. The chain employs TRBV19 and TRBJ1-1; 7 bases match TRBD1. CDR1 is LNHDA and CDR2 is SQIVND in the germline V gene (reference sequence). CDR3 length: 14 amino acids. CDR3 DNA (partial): TGTGCCAGTAGTACCCGTTGGACAGGAACAGAA. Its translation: CASSTRWTGTE. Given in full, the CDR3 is CASSTRWTGTEAFF.

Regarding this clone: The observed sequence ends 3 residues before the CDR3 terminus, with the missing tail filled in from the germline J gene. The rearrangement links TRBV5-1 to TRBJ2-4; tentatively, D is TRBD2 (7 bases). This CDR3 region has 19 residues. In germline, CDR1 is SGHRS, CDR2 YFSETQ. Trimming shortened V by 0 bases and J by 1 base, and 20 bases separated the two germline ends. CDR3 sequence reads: CASSLDSPWEGVAKNIQYF. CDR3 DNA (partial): TGCGCCAGCAGCTTGGATTCCCCATGGGAGGGGGTCGCCAAAAACATT.

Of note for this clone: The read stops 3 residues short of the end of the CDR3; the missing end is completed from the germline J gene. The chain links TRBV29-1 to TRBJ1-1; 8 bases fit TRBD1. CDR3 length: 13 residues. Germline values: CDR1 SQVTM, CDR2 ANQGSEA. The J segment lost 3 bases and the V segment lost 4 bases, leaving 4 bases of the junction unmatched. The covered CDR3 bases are TGCAGCGTTGCGCCACAGGGGGACACTGAA. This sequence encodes CSVAPQGDTE. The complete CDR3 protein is CSVAPQGDTEAFF.

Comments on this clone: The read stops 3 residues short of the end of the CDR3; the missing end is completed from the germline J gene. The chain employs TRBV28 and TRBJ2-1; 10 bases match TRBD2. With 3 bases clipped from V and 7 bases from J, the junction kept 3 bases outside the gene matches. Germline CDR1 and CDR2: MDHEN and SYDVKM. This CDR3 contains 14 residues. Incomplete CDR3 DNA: TGTGCCAGCAGTTTCCTAGCGGGAGATAATGAG. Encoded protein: CASSFLAGDNE. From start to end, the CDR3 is CASSFLAGDNEQFF.

CDR3: CASSLGVAGGYEQYF. CDR3 DNA (partial): TGCGCCAGTAGCCTCGGGGTAGCGGGAGGGTACGAG. The gene calls are TRBV5-1 and TRBJ2-7, with 11 positions matching TRBD2. Read sequence stops 3 residues before the CDR3 end, and the germline J gene provides the missing end. CDR3 length equals 15 residues. V was clipped by 8 bases and J by 4 bases; unmatched bases: 11. Germline V gene data show CDR1 as SGHRS and CDR2 as YFSETQ.

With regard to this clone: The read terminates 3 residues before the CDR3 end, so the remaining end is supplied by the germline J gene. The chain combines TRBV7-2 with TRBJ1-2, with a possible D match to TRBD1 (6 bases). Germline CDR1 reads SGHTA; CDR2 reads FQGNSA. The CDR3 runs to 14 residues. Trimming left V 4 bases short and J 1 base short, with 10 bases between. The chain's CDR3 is CASSSDSLNYGYTF. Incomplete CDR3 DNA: TGTGCCAGCAGCTCGGACAGCCTTAACTATGGC.

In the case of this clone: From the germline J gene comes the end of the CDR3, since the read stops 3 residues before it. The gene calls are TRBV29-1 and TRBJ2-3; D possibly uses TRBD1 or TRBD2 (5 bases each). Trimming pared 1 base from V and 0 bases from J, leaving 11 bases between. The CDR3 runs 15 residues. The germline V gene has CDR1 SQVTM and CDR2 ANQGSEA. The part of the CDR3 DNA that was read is TGCAGCGTTGAAGTCCTCAGGGAGAGCACAGATACG. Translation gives CSVEVLRESTDT. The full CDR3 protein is CSVEVLRESTDTQYF.

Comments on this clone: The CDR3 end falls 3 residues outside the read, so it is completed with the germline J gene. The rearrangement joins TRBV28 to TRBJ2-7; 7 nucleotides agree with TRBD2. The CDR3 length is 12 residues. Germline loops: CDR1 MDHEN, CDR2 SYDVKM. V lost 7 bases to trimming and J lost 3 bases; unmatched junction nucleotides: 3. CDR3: CASKGLNYEQYF. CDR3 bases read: TGTGCCAGCAAGGGACTAAACTACGAG. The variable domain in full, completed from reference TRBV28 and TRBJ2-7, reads DVKVTQSSRYLVKRTGEKVFLECVQDMDHENMFWYRQDPGLGLRLIYFSYDVKMKEKGDIPEGYSVSREKKERFSLILESASTNQTSMYLCASKGLNYEQYFGPGTRLTVT.

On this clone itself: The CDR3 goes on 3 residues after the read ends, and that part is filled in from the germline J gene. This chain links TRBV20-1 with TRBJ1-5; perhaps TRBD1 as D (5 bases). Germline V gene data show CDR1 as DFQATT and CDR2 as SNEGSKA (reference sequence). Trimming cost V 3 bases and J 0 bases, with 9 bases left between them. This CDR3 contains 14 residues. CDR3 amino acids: CSARGGDSNQPQHF. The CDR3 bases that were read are TGCAGTGCTAGGGGGGGGGATAGCAATCAGCCC.

The sequenced CDR3 bases are TGCGCCAGCAGCTTGGCCCCCCGGACAGGGGAAGAGACC. Translating gives CASSLAPRTGEET. The CDR3 in full is CASSLAPRTGEETQYF. The rearrangement joins TRBV5-1 to TRBJ2-5; 9 nucleotides line up with TRBD1. The CDR3 goes on 3 residues after the read ends, and that part is filled in from the germline J gene. This CDR3 is 16 amino acids long. Looked up from germline, CDR1 is SGHRS and CDR2 is YFSETQ. V lost 0 bases, J lost 3 bases, and 6 bases stayed unmatched.

CDR3 DNA (partial): TGTGCCAGCAGCCCAAGCCCAGGGCGGACTGAA. Translated, it gives CASSPSPGRTE. The entire CDR3 protein is CASSPSPGRTEAFF. This rearrangement joins TRBV7-3 to TRBJ1-1; D perhaps matches TRBD1 (5 bases). The DNA ends 3 residues before the CDR3 does, and the rest of the CDR3 is filled in from the germline J gene. V was clipped by 5 bases and J by 5 bases, with 15 bases between them. The germline V gene has CDR1 SGHTA and CDR2 FQGTGA. This CDR3 has 14 amino acids.

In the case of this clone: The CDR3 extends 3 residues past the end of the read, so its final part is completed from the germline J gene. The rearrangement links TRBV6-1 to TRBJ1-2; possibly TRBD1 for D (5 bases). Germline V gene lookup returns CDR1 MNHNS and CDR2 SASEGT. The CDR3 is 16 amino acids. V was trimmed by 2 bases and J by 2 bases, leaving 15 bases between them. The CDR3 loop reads CASSELFRGQNYGYTF. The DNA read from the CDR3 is TGTGCCAGCAGTGAACTGTTTAGGGGCCAAAACTATGGC.

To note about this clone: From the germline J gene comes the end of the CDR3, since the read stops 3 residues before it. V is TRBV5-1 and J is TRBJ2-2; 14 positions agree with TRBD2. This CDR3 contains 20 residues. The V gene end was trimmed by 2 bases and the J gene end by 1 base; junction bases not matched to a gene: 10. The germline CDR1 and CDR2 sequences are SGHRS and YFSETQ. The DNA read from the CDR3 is TGCGCCAGCAGCTTCCAGGGGACTAGCGGGAGAGCCCGGAACACCGGGGAG. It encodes CASSFQGTSGRARNTGE. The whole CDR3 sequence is CASSFQGTSGRARNTGELFF.

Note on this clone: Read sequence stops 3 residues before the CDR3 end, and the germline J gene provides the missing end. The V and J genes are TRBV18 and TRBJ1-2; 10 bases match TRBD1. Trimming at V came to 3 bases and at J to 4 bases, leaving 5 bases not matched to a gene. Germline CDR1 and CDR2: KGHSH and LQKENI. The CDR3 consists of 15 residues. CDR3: CASSPGTGDTYGYTF. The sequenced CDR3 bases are TGTGCCAGCTCACCCGGGACAGGGGATACCTATGGC.

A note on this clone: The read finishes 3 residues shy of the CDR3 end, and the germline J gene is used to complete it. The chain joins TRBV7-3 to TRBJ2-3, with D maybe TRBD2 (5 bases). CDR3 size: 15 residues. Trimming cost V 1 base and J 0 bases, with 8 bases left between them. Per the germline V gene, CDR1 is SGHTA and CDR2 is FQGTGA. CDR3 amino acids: CASSLSGSSTDTQYF. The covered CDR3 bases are TGTGCCAGCAGCTTAAGCGGGTCTAGCACAGATACG.

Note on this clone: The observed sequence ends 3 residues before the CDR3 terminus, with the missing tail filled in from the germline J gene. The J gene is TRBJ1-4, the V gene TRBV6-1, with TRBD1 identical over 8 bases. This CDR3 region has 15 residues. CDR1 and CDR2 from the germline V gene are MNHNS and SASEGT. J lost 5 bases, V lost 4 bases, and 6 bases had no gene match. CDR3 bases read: TGTGCCAGCAGTGTAGGACAGGGTAGAAATGAAAAA. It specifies CASSVGQGRNEK. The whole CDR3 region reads CASSVGQGRNEKLFF.

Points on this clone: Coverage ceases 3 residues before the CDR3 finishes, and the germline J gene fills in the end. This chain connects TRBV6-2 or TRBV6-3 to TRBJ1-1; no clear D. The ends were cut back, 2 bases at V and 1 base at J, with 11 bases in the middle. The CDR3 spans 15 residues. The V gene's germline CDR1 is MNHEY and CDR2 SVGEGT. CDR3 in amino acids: CASSYPRVTNTEAFF. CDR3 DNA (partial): TGTGCCAGCAGTTACCCTCGGGTTACGAACACTGAA.

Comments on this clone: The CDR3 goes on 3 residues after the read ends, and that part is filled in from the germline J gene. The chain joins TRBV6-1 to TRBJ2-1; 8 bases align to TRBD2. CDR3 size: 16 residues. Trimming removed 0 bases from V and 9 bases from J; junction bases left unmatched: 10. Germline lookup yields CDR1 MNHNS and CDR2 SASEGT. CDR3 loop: CASSEALLGSGSEQFF. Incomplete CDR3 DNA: TGTGCCAGCAGTGAAGCGCTTCTCGGGAGCGGGAGTGAG.

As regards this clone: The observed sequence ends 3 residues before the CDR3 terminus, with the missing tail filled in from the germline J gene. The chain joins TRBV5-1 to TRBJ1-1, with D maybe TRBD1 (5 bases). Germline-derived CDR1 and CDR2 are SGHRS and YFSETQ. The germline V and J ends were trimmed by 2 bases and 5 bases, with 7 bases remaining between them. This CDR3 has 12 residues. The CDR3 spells CASSFEGTEAFF. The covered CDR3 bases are TGCGCCAGCAGCTTTGAGGGGACTGAA. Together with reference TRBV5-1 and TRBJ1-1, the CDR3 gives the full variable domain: KAGVTQTPRYLIKTRGQQVTLSCSPISGHRSVSWYQQTPGQGLQFLFEYFSETQRNKGNFPGRFSGRQFSNSRSEMNVSTLELGDSALYLCASSFEGTEAFFGQGTRLTVV.

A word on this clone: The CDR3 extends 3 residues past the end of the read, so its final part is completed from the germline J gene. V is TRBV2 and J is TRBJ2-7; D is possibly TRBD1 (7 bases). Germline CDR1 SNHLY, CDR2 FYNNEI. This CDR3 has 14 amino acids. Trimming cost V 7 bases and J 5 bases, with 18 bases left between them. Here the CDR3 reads CASNRETGYHEQYF. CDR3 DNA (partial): TGTGCCAGCAACCGGGAGACAGGGTACCACGAG.

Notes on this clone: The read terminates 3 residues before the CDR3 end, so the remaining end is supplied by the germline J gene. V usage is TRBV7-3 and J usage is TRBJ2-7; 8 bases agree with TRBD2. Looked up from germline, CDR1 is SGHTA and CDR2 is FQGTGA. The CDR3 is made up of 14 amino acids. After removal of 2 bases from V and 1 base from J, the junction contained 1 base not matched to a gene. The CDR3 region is CASSLGGGSYEQYF. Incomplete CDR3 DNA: TGTGCCAGCAGCTTAGGCGGGGGGTCCTACGAG. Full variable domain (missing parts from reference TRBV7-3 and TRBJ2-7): GAGVSQTPSNKVTEKGKYVELRCDPISGHTALYWYRQSLGQGPEFLIYFQGTGAADDSGLPNDRFFAVRPEGSVSTLKIQRTERGDSAVYLCASSLGGGSYEQYFGPGTRLTVT.

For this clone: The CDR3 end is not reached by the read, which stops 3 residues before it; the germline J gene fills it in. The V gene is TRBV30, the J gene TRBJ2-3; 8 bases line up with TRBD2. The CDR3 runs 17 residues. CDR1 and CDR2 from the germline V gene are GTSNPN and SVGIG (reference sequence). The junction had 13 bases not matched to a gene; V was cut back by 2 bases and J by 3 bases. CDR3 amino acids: CAWSPLSGLGVTDTQYF. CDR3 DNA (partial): TGTGCCTGGAGTCCTCTATCGGGACTAGGGGTAACAGATACG.

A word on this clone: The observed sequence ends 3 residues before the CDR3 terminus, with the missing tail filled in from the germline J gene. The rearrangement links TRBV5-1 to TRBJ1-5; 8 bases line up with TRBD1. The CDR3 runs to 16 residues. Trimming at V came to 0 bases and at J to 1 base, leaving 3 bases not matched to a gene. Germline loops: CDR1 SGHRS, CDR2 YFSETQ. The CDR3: CASSLGTGGSNQPQHF. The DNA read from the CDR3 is TGCGCCAGCAGCTTGGGTACAGGGGGGAGCAATCAGCCC.

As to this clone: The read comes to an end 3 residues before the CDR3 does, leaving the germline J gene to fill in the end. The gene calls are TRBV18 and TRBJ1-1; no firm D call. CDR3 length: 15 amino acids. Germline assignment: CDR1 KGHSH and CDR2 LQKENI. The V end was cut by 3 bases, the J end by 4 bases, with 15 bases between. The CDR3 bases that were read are TGTGCCAGCTCACCCGTCCTCGGTGTTCGCACTGAA. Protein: CASSPVLGVRTE. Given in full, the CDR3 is CASSPVLGVRTEAFF.

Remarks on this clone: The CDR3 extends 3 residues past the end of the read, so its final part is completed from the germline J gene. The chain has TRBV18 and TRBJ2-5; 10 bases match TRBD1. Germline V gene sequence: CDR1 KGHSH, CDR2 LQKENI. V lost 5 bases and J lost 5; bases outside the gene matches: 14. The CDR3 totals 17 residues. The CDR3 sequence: CASSRTALDRGLETQYF. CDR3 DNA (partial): TGTGCCAGCTCAAGGACCGCCCTCGACAGGGGGCTTGAGACC.